The 2 T cell receptor beta chains in this list originate from one sample, sequenced in a study of shared clonotypes between healthy human individuals. CD8 cells classed as naive were CD45RO-negative and positively selected for CCR7, excluding terminally differentiated effector memory CD45RA+ cells. Sequencing was performed with immunoSEQ multiplex PCR; in TCRdb, only in-frame clones are kept and a portion is missing. The sample carries roughly 2.1 million clones, roughly 91% recorded once. The sequenced sample was naive CD8+ T cells from PBMCs. These receptors all stem from a man aged 18 to 35 in good health. Some clones in this sample may be carry-over from other donors' samples.

This chain links TRBV7-9 with TRBJ2-5; perhaps D is TRBD1 or TRBD2 (5 bases each). CDR1 is SEHNR and CDR2 is FQNEAQ in the germline V gene (reference sequence). The CDR3 loop spans 17 amino acids. Trimming removed 5 bases from V and 1 base from J, with 20 bases in between. Here the CDR3 reads CASSPTMGTAAQETQYF. The CDR3 region has the DNA TGTGCCAGCAGCCCGACCATGGGGACCGCCGCCCAAGAGACCCAGTACTTC. The variable domain in full, with the rest retrieved from reference TRBV7-9 and TRBJ2-5, is DTGVSQNPRHKITKRGQNVTFRCDPISEHNRLYWYRQTLGQGPEFLTYFQNEAQLEKSRLLSDRFSAERPKGSFSTLEIQRTEQGDSAMYLCASSPTMGTAAQETQYFGPGTRLLVL.

V gene TRBV7-9 combines with J gene TRBJ2-1; a weak D match, TRBD1 (6 bases). The germline V and J ends were trimmed by 5 bases and 3 bases, with 14 bases remaining between them. Germline CDR1 SEHNR, CDR2 FQNEAQ (reference sequence). CDR3 size: 15 residues. This chain's CDR3 is CASSQGRHLYNEQFF. The CDR3 DNA follows: TGTGCCAGCAGCCAGGGGCGGCACCTCTACAATGAGCAGTTCTTC.